Listed below are T cell receptor beta chains from one sample, sequenced in a study of naive and memory T cell subsets. TCRdb redid the calling of the UMI-ligation and nested PCR reads with MiXCR, one entry per CDR3 protein. The data show 130,000 to 150,000 distinct CDR3 sequences, with 20% to 25% seen just once and about 0.11% held by the top ten. The specimen sequenced was naive CD4+ T cells from blood. The receptor set was obtained from a human donor in good health. Both conserved end residues are part of each CDR3. The D gene is left open where the match is weak. Clone size is stated in some rows and not others, as once, few, many or a class when expanded.

>TRBJ2-2|TRBV6-2/TRBV6-3|NA|NA
CASSYQGNTGELFF
TGTGCCAGCAGTTATCAGGGAAATACCGGGGAGCTGTTTTTT
>TRBJ1-2|TRBV6-4|few|TRBD1
CASSDSTGNYGYTF
TGTGCCAGCAGTGACTCGACAGGGAACTATGGCTACACCTTC
>TRBJ2-1|TRBV29-1|NA|TRBD2
CSVGAGVAYNEQFF
TGCAGCGTTGGGGCGGGAGTCGCCTACAATGAGCAGTTCTTC
>TRBJ2-7|TRBV6-5|NA|NA
CASRGSVEQYF
TGTGCCAGCCGGGGGAGCGTCGAGCAGTACTTC
>TRBJ1-5|TRBV12-3/TRBV12-4|NA|NA
CASSIGIVVDRPQHF
TGTGCCAGCAGTATCGGGATCGTCGTCGATCGGCCCCAGCATTTT
>TRBJ2-4|TRBV27|few|NA
CASSLLGEGNIQYF
TGTGCCAGCAGTTTATTGGGCGAGGGGAACATTCAGTACTTC
>TRBJ2-2|TRBV19|NA|NA
CASRSWDGTGELFF
TGTGCCAGTAGATCCTGGGACGGCACCGGGGAGCTGTTTTTT
>TRBJ2-7|TRBV30|few|NA
CAWSVVAGWYEQYF
TGTGCCTGGAGTGTAGTCGCAGGGTGGTACGAGCAGTACTTC
>TRBJ1-2|TRBV30|few|NA
CAWNRGGHKGYGYTF
TGTGCCTGGAATAGAGGGGGGCACAAGGGGTATGGCTACACCTTC
>TRBJ1-2|TRBV12-3/TRBV12-4|few|TRBD1
CASSPPGQIYGYTF
TGTGCCAGCAGTCCTCCGGGACAGATATATGGCTACACCTTC
>TRBJ2-1|TRBV6-2/TRBV6-3|NA|TRBD2
CASRSIAGGPGNEQFF
TGTGCCAGCAGGTCAATAGCGGGAGGGCCTGGGAATGAGCAGTTCTTC
>TRBJ1-2|TRBV7-2|NA|NA
CASRQTSEEGYGYTF
TGTGCCAGCAGACAAACGTCGGAAGAGGGCTATGGCTACACCTTC
>TRBJ2-7|TRBV6-6|once|TRBD2
CASSKRESSYEQYF
TGTGCCAGCAGTAAGCGGGAGAGCTCCTACGAGCAGTACTTC
>TRBJ2-3|TRBV10-3|NA|TRBD2
CATRGLAGTDTQYF
TGTGCCACCAGAGGACTAGCGGGCACAGATACGCAGTATTTT
>TRBJ2-4|TRBV3-2|NA|NA
CASSQDISGSWFGKNIQYF
TGTGCCAGCAGCCAAGATATTAGCGGGAGTTGGTTTGGCAAAAACATTCAGTACTTC
>TRBJ2-3|TRBV20-1|NA|NA
CSAREALIMQYF
TGCAGTGCTAGAGAGGCCCTTATTATGCAGTATTTT
>TRBJ1-1|TRBV6-5|few|NA
CASSPYRQKNTEAFF
TGTGCCAGCAGTCCCTACCGACAGAAAAACACTGAAGCTTTCTTT
>TRBJ2-7|TRBV7-2|many|TRBD2
CASRTALAGNYEQYF
TGTGCCAGCAGAACCGCACTAGCGGGGAACTACGAGCAGTACTTC
>TRBJ1-2|TRBV29-1|NA|TRBD1
CSVAAVTGTGYTF
TGCAGCGTTGCGGCCGTGACAGGGACGGGCTACACCTTC
>TRBJ2-1|TRBV6-6|NA|TRBD2
CASSYVGTIYNEQFF
TGTGCCAGCAGTTACGTAGGGACTATTTACAATGAGCAGTTCTTC